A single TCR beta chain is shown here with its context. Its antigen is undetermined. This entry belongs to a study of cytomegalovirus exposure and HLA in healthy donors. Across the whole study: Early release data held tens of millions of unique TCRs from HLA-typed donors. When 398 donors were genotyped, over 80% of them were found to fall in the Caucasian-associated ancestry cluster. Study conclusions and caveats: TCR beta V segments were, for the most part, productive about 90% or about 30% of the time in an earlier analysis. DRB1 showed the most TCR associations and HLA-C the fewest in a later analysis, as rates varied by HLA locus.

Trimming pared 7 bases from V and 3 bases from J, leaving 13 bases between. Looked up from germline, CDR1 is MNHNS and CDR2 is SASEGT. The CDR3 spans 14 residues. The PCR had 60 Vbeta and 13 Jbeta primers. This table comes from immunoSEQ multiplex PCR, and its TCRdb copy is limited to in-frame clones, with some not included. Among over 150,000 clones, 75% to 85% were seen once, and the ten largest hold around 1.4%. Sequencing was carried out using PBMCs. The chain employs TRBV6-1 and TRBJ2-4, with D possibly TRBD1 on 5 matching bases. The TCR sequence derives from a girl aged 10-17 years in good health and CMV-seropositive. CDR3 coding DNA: TGTGCCAGCAAACGAGACAGAGTCAAAAACATTCAGTACTTC. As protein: CASKRDRVKNIQYF.